Reported below is one TCR beta chain. Its antigen remains unknown. This entry is derived from a study of response to subunit inactivated influenza vaccine. General study points: Only a handful of new T cells, the authors suggested, are recruited with each seasonal influenza vaccination.

V lost 1 base to trimming and J lost 1 base, with 17 bases between them. This CDR3 comprises 18 residues. Germline lookup yields CDR1 MDHEN and CDR2 SYDVKM. TCRdb independently ran MiXCR on the RT-PCR reads; one entry per CDR3 protein. The data contain about 570,000 distinct CDR3 sequences, approximately 12% of them singletons. The material was PBMCs from blood, obtained on the day of vaccination. The TCR sequence derives from a man aged 45 to 65 who received an inactivated influenza vaccine. The J gene is TRBJ2-1, the V gene TRBV28; D perhaps matches TRBD2 (5 bases). The CDR3 sequence: CASSLSRIGSKSYNEQFF. Written as DNA, the CDR3 is TGTGCCAGCAGTTTATCAAGGATTGGGAGCAAATCCTACAATGAGCAGTTCTTC.